This T cell receptor (beta chain) stems from a study of blood T cell repertoires in COVID-19. Study overall: COVID-19 samples, acute and convalescent, were from the United States, Italy and Spain.

Participant-given clinical history determined each cohort assignment. Within 2 weeks of study entry, exposed participants had contacted a PCR-confirmed or clinician-diagnosed COVID-19 case. V lost 0 bases, J lost 6 bases, and 10 bases stayed unmatched. From germline, CDR1 is LGHNA and CDR2 YNFKEQ. The length of the CDR3 is 16 residues. In the original processing: Amplification with reference gene primers provided the estimates of nucleated cell counts. Data came from immunoSEQ multiplex PCR; TCRdb stores just in-frame clones and leaves some out. V and J calls plus clone size are reproduced from that table; the DNA served to infer D and trimming. This table holds a few hundred thousand clones, about nine tenths found once.

This chain uses TRBV4-2 with TRBJ2-7; the match to TRBD2 covers 8 bases. The sequence derives from a woman in her 30s who had been exposed to COVID-19. The specimen sequenced was PBMCs or T cells enriched from blood (not recorded which). The CDR3: CASSQDVQAGAGEQYF. Written as DNA, the CDR3 is TGTGCCAGCAGCCAAGATGTTCAAGCGGGAGCGGGCGAGCAGTACTTC.